The next 24 T cell receptor beta chains were all read from a single sample in a study of cytomegalovirus exposure and HLA in healthy donors. PCR employed 60 Vbeta and 13 Jbeta primers. TCRdb's copy holds only in-frame clones and misses some; the assay was immunoSEQ multiplex PCR. The table includes more than 85,000 clones, around 74% detected once. Sequenced sample: PBMCs. These receptors originate from a boy between 10 and 17 years old in good health and CMV-seronegative.

This rearrangement joins TRBV28 to TRBJ1-4, with a tentative D call TRBD1 (5 bases). The germline V gene encodes CDR1 MDHEN and CDR2 SYDVKM. The CDR3 loop spans 15 amino acids. V was trimmed by 1 base and J by 3 bases, leaving 9 bases between them. For the CDR3, the DNA is TGTGCCAGCAGTTTATTGGGGCAGTCTAATGAAAAACTGTTTTTT. Its protein is CASSLLGQSNEKLFF.

This clone was found once. This chain uses TRBV29-1 with TRBJ2-7, with a weak D call TRBD1 (5 bases). The germline V gene encodes CDR1 SQVTM and CDR2 ANQGSEA. V was shortened by 4 bases and J by 6 bases, with 13 bases between the two germline ends. CDR3 length: 12 residues. The CDR3 region is CSVVGARSEQYF. In nucleotides, the CDR3 is TGCAGCGTTGTAGGGGCAAGGTCCGAGCAGTACTTC.

The chain joins TRBV4-1 to TRBJ1-6; D is ambiguous. The V gene's germline CDR1 is MGHRA and CDR2 YSYEKL. The length of the CDR3 is 16 residues. The germline V and J ends were trimmed by 4 bases and 9 bases, with 19 bases remaining between them. Written as DNA, the CDR3 is TGCGCCAGCAGCCGTACGAAGCGGGTTTTGACTTCACCCCTCCACTTT. This codes for CASSRTKRVLTSPLHF.

The V and J genes are TRBV25-1 and TRBJ2-7; no clear D. Trimming shortened V by 1 base and J by 6 bases, and 7 bases separated the two germline ends. CDR1 is MGHDK and CDR2 is SYGVNS in the germline V gene. The CDR3 loop spans 12 amino acids. In DNA form, the CDR3 reads TGTGCCAGCAGTGAATGGCCCGCCGAGCAGTACTTC. This sequence encodes CASSEWPAEQYF.

The rearrangement uses TRBV4-3 and TRBJ2-5; perhaps TRBD2 as D (6 bases). Germline V CDR1 and CDR2: LGHNA, YSLEER. V lost 4 bases and J lost 5, with 20 bases in between. The CDR3 is 16 residues long. The CDR3 DNA sequence: TGCGCCAGCAGCCTAGGACATGGGAGGCTGGATGAGACCCAGTACTTC. This gives the protein CASSLGHGRLDETQYF.

The rearrangement joins TRBV6-1 to TRBJ2-7; 9 bases align to TRBD2. The CDR3 length is 15 residues. Germline V gives CDR1 MNHNS, CDR2 SASEGT. Trimming cost V 4 bases and J 0 bases; bases outside gene matches: 4. In nucleotides, the CDR3 is TGTGCCAGCAGTGCACTAGCGGGTAGCTCCTACGAGCAGTACTTC. This codes for CASSALAGSSYEQYF.

In this sample, this clone turned up a few times. The chain recombines TRBV2 with TRBJ2-2; 8 nucleotides line up with TRBD2. The CDR3 is made up of 14 amino acids. Trimming at V came to 11 bases and at J to 3 bases, leaving 8 bases not matched to a gene. Per germline, CDR1 SNHLY and CDR2 FYNNEI. The CDR3, as DNA: TGTGCCGCGGAGAGGCGGGAGGACACCGGGGAGCTGTTTTTT. Amino acid sequence: CAAERREDTGELFF. Full variable domain (outside the CDR3, taken from reference TRBV2 and TRBJ2-2): EPEVTQTPSHQVTQMGQEVILRCVPISNHLYFYWYRQILGQKVEFLVSFYNNEISEKSEIFDDQFSVERPDGSNFTLKIRSTKLEDSAMYFCAAERREDTGELFFGEGSRLTVL.

The count of this clone is one. The V call is TRBV7-9, the J call TRBJ2-7, with 11 bases aligning to TRBD1. This CDR3 contains 16 residues. V lost 6 bases, J lost 0 bases, and 7 bases stayed unmatched. The V gene's germline CDR1 is SEHNR and CDR2 FQNEAQ (reference sequence). This CDR3 is CASRGYGTGGSYEQYF. The CDR3 DNA is TGTGCCAGCAGGGGGTACGGGACAGGGGGCTCCTACGAGCAGTACTTC.

CDR3 in amino acids: CAWSVPRNTEAFF. DNA of the CDR3: TGTGCCTGGAGTGTCCCCAGGAACACTGAAGCTTTCTTT. The V and J genes are TRBV30 and TRBJ1-1; D is ambiguous. CDR1 and CDR2 from the germline V gene are GTSNPN and SVGIG (reference sequence). V dropped 0 bases and J dropped 1 base, with 6 bases sitting between them. This CDR3 is 13 amino acids long.

This chain connects TRBV7-9 to TRBJ2-1; perhaps TRBD1 as D (6 bases). This CDR3 contains 15 residues. The V end lost 7 bases, the J end lost 2 bases, and 15 bases lay between the germline ends. Germline V gene sequence: CDR1 SEHNR, CDR2 FQNEAQ (reference sequence). CDR3 sequence: CASKVQAGAYNEQFF. CDR3 DNA sequence: TGTGCCAGCAAGGTACAGGCAGGGGCCTACAATGAGCAGTTCTTC.

The chain recombines TRBV4-3 with TRBJ1-1; D is ambiguous. Trimming pared 0 bases from V and 1 base from J, leaving 9 bases between. The CDR3 is 15 amino acids. The V gene's germline CDR1 is LGHNA and CDR2 YSLEER. The CDR3, as DNA: TGCGCCAGCAGCCAAGATTACGGGTGGAACACTGAAGCTTTCTTT. Amino acid sequence: CASSQDYGWNTEAFF.

As DNA, the CDR3 is TGTGCCAGCACCATCTCTGGGGCCAACGTCCTGACTTTC. It is translated as CASTISGANVLTF. This chain joins TRBV27 and TRBJ2-6; D remains unclear. With 7 bases removed from V and 0 bases from J, the gap between germline ends came to 4 bases. Per the germline V gene, CDR1 is MNHEY and CDR2 is SMNVEV (reference sequence). The CDR3 is 13 residues long.

V gene TRBV30 combines with J gene TRBJ1-1; possible D gene TRBD1, 5 bases. This CDR3 comprises 15 residues. V was shortened by 2 bases and J by 0 bases, with 13 bases between the two germline ends. Germline V gene data show CDR1 as GTSNPN and CDR2 as SVGIG (reference sequence). CDR3 nucleotides: TGTGCCTGGAGTAAACCCGGGACTGTGAACACTGAAGCTTTCTTT. It is translated as CAWSKPGTVNTEAFF.

The chain uses TRBV28 and TRBJ1-4; 10 bases are a match to TRBD1. This CDR3 region has 20 residues. Germline V gene data show CDR1 as MDHEN and CDR2 as SYDVKM. J gave up 7 bases and V 2 bases, and 19 bases lay outside the gene matches. The CDR3, as DNA: TGTGCCAGCAGTTTAGGGACAGGGGCGGGTCCCCTCGTCTTTGCTGAAAAACTGTTTTTT. Translated: CASSLGTGAGPLVFAEKLFF.

This chain joins TRBV6-5 and TRBJ2-3; TRBD1 is a possible D gene (6 bases). The CDR3 contains 15 residues. The V and J ends lost 2 bases and 3 bases respectively, with 12 bases between them. Germline CDR1 reads MNHEY; CDR2 reads SVGAGI. This CDR3 reads CASSYEPGATDTQYF. The CDR3 nucleotides are TGTGCCAGCAGTTACGAGCCAGGGGCTACAGATACGCAGTATTTT.

The J gene is TRBJ2-2, the V gene TRBV30; 11 nucleotides match TRBD1. This CDR3 contains 15 residues. Germline V CDR1 and CDR2: GTSNPN, SVGIG (reference sequence). Losses at the gene ends were 3 bases for V and 5 bases for J; bases not matched to a gene: 5. The CDR3 loop is CAWSPDRGPTGELFF. In DNA, the CDR3 is TGTGCCTGGAGCCCGGACAGGGGGCCGACCGGGGAGCTGTTTTTT.

This CDR3 is CASSQAPGASGANVLTF. The DNA of the CDR3 is TGCGCCAGCAGCCAAGCACCTGGGGCCTCTGGGGCCAACGTCCTGACTTTC. The chain has TRBV4-1 and TRBJ2-6; perhaps TRBD1 as D (5 bases). Between the trimmed V and J ends, which lost 1 base and 0 bases, there was a span of 10 bases. Germline V gene lookup returns CDR1 MGHRA and CDR2 YSYEKL. This CDR3 has 17 amino acids.

J is TRBJ1-3 and V is TRBV15; D is possibly TRBD1 (6 bases). Trimming pared 3 bases from V and 7 bases from J, leaving 13 bases between. The CDR3 totals 14 residues. CDR1 and CDR2 from the germline V gene are LNHNV and YYDKDF (reference sequence). DNA for the CDR3: TGTGCCACCAGCAGGGACAGCTCTCGGAACACCATATATTTT. Its protein is CATSRDSSRNTIYF. Based on the CDR3 plus reference TRBV15 and TRBJ1-3, the full variable domain is DAMVIQNPRYQVTQFGKPVTLSCSQTLNHNVMYWYQQKSSQAPKLLFHYYDKDFNNEADTPDNFQSRRPNTSFCFLDIRSPGLGDTAMYLCATSRDSSRNTIYFGEGSWLTVV.

This clone was seen more than once but under ten times. The rearrangement joins TRBV6-6 to TRBJ2-1; 10 nucleotides align to TRBD2. The V gene's germline CDR1 is MNHNY and CDR2 SVGAGI (reference sequence). Trimming removed 0 bases from V and 5 bases from J; junction bases left unmatched: 4. This CDR3 is built from 16 residues. CDR3: CASSYSLTSGNNEQFF. As DNA, the CDR3 is TGTGCCAGCAGTTACTCGCTCACTAGCGGGAACAATGAGCAGTTCTTC.

J is TRBJ2-3 and V is TRBV4-1; D ambiguous. Trimming stripped 2 bases from V and 0 bases from J, with 6 bases between. Germline V lookup: CDR1 MGHRA, CDR2 YSYEKL. The CDR3 covers 14 residues. The CDR3 nucleotides read TGCGCCAGCAGCCAAAGGAGCAGCACAGATACGCAGTATTTT. Translation gives CASSQRSSTDTQYF.

This clone was observed a handful of times. The chain employs TRBV10-3 and TRBJ1-1; D remains unclear. The germline V gene has CDR1 ENHRY and CDR2 SYGVKD. The CDR3 is 15 residues long. The germline V and J ends were trimmed by 0 bases and 1 base, with 9 bases remaining between them. Here the CDR3 reads CAISESNLPNTEAFF. For the CDR3, the DNA is TGTGCCATCAGTGAGTCTAACTTACCGAACACTGAAGCTTTCTTT.

The V and J genes are TRBV30 and TRBJ2-5, with TRBD1 as a possible D gene (5 bases). V was shortened by 2 bases and J by 11 bases, with 21 bases between the two germline ends. The CDR3 spans 14 residues. Germline CDR1 GTSNPN, CDR2 SVGIG (reference sequence). CDR3 amino acids: CAWSSPRQGRVQYF. The DNA of the CDR3 is TGTGCCTGGAGTTCCCCTCGGCAGGGTAGGGTTCAGTACTTC.

J is TRBJ1-2 and V is TRBV30, with D possibly matching TRBD1 (6 bases). The CDR3 spans 13 residues. The V and J ends lost 3 bases and 8 bases respectively, with 16 bases between them. Germline values: CDR1 GTSNPN, CDR2 SVGIG (reference sequence). The DNA of the CDR3 is TGTGCCTGGAGCCTAAGAACCCAGGGGGGCTACACCTTC. Amino acid sequence: CAWSLRTQGGYTF.

CDR3 sequence: CASTPTGGFVEQYF. The CDR3 nucleotides are TGTGCCAGCACCCCGACAGGGGGGTTTGTCGAGCAGTACTTC. The chain is built from TRBV6-5 and TRBJ2-7; 9 positions match TRBD1. CDR1 and CDR2 from the germline V gene are MNHEY and SVGAGI. This CDR3 has 14 residues. The V gene end was trimmed by 7 bases and the J gene end by 6 bases; junction bases not matched to a gene: 10.